The clone carrying this TCR beta chain was observed at least ten times. Researchers amplified the TCR beta CDR3 regions from RNA transcripts. Carried out on the TCR CDR3, a first-round RT-PCR used the HTBI primer set. TCRdb ran MiXCR on the multiplex PCR reads and lists one entry per CDR3 protein. The sample yields hundreds of thousands of distinct CDR3 sequences, over 15% seen once. This record belongs to a study of T cells in Graves' hyperthyroidism and ophthalmopathy. Germline assignment: CDR1 SGHRS and CDR2 YFSETQ. Trimming took off 4 bases at V and 5 bases at J, with 6 bases between the two ends. The CDR3 loop spans 12 amino acids.

The rearrangement links TRBV5-1 to TRBJ1-4; D call uncertain. This clonotype was sampled from a woman between 50 and 59 years old with Graves' hyperthyroidism that later progressed to Graves' ophthalmopathy. Sequencing was done on a sample of blood. For the CDR3, the DNA is TGCGCCAGCAGCGACGGGAATGAAAAACTGTTTTTT. Its protein product is CASSDGNEKLFF.